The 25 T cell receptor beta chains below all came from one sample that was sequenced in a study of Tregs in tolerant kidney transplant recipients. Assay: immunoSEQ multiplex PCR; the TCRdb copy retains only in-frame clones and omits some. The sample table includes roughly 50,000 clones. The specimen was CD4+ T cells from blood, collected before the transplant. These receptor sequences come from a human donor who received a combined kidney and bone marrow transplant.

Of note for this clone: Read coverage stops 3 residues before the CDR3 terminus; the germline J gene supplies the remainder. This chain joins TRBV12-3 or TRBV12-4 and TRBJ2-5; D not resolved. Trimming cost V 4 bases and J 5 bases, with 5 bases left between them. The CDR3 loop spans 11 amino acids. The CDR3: CASSSGETQYF. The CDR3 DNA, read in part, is TGTGCCAGCAGTTCCGGGGAGACC.

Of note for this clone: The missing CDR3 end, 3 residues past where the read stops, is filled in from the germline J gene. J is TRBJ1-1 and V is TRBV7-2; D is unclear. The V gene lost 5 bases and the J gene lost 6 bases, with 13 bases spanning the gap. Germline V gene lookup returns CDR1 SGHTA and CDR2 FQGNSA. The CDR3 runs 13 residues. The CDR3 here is CASSLRYRAEAFF. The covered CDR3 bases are TGTGCCAGCAGCCTCAGGTATAGGGCTGAA.

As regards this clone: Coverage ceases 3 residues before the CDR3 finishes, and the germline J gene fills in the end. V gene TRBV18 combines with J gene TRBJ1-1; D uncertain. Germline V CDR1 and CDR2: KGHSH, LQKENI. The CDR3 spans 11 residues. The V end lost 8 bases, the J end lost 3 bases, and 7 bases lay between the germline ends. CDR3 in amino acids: CASTQYTEAFF. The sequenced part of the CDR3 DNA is TGTGCCAGCACGCAGTACACTGAA.

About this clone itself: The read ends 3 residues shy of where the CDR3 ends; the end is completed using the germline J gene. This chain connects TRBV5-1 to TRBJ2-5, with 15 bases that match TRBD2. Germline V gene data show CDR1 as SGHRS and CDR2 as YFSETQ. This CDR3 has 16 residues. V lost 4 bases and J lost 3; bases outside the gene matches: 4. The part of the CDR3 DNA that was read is TGCGCCAGCAGCGCCGGACTAGCGGGGGGGGAAGAGACC. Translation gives CASSAGLAGGEET. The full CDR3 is CASSAGLAGGEETQYF.

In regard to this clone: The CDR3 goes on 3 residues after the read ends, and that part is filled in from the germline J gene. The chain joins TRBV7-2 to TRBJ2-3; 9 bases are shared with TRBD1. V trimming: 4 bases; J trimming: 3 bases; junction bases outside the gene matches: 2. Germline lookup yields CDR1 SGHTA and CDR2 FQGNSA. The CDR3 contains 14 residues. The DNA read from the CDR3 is TGTGCCAGCAGCTACGACAGGGGGACAGATACG. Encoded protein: CASSYDRGTDT. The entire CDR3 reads CASSYDRGTDTQYF. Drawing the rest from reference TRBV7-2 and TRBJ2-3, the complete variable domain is GAGVSQSPSNKVTEKGKDVELRCDPISGHTALYWYRQSLGQGLEFLIYFQGNSAPDKSGLPSDRFSAERTGGSVSTLTIQRTQQEDSAVYLCASSYDRGTDTQYFGPGTRLTVL.

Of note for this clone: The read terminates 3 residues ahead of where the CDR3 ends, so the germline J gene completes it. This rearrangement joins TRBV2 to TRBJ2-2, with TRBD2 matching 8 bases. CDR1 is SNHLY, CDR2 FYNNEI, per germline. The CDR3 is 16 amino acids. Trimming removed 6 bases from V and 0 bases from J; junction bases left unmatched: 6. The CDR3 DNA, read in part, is TGTGCCAGCAGAAGTACTAGCGGTTCGAACACCGGGGAG. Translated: CASRSTSGSNTGE. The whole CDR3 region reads CASRSTSGSNTGELFF.

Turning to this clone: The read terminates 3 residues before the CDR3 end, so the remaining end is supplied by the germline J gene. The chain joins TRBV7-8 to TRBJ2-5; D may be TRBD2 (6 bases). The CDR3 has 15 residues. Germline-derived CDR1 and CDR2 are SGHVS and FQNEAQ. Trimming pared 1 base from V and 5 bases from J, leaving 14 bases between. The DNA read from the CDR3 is TGTGCCAGCAGCTTAGATGGGTCAGGGAGGGAGACC. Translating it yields CASSLDGSGRET. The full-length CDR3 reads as CASSLDGSGRETQYF.

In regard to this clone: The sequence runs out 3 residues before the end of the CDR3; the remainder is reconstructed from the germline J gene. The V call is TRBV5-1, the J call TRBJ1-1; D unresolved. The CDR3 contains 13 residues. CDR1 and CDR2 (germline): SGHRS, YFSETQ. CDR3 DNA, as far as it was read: TGCGCCAGCAGCTTGGGTGAGAGAGCCACG. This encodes CASSLGERAT. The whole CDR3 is CASSLGERATAFF.

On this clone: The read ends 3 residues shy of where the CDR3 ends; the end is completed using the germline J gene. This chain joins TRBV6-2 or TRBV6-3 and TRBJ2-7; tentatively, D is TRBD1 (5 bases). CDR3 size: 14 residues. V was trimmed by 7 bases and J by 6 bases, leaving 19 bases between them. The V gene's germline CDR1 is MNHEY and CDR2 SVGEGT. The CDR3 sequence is CASKPATGHFEQYF. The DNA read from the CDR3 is TGTGCCAGCAAACCGGCCACCGGACATTTCGAG.

Incomplete CDR3 DNA: TGCAGCGTTGAGGCGGGACAGGACCTAGCCAAAAACATT. Its protein is CSVEAGQDLAKNI. The complete CDR3 reads CSVEAGQDLAKNIQYF. The chain carries TRBV29-1 and TRBJ2-4; 8 nucleotides align to TRBD1. The CDR3 extends 3 residues past the end of the read, so its final part is completed from the germline J gene. The J segment lost 0 bases and the V segment lost 3 bases, leaving 7 bases of the junction unmatched. The V gene's germline CDR1 is SQVTM and CDR2 ANQGSEA. The CDR3 sequence is 16 residues long.

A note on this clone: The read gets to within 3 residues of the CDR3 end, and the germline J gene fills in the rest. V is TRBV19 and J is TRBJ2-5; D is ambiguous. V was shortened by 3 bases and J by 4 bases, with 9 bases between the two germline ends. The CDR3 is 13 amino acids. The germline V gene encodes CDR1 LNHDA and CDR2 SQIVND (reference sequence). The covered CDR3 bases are TGTGCCAGTAGTATCCCGGGTCCAGAGACC. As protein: CASSIPGPET. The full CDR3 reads CASSIPGPETQYF. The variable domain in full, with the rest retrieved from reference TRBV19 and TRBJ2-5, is DGGITQSPKYLFRKEGQNVTLSCEQNLNHDAMYWYRQDPGQGLRLIYYSQIVNDFQKGDIAEGYSVSREKKESFPLTVTSAQKNPTAFYLCASSIPGPETQYFGPGTRLLVL.

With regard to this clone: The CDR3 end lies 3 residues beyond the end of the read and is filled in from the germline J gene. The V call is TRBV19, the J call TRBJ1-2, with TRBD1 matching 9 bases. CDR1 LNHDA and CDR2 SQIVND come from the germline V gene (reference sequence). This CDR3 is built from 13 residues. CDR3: CASSQGQGRGYTF. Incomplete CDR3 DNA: TGTGCCAGTAGCCAGGGACAGGGAAGGGGC.

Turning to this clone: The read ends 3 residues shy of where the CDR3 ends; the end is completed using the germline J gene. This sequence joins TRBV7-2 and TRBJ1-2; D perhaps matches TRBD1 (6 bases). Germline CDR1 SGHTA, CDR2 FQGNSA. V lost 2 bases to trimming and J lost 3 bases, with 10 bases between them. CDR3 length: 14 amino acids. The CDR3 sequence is CASSLQGMYYGYTF. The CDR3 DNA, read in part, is TGTGCCAGCAGCTTACAGGGGATGTACTATGGC.

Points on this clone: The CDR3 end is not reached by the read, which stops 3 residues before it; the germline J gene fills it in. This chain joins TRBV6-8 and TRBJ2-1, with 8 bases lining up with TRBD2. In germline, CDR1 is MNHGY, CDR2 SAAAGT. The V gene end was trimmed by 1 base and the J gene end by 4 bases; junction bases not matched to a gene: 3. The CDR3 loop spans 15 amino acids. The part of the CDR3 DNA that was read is TGTGCCAGCAGTTACTTAGCGGGGAGTTACAATGAG. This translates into CASSYLAGSYNE. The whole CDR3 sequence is CASSYLAGSYNEQFF.

CDR3 bases read: TGTGCCAGTAGTTCCCGATGGGGGGACGGAAACACC. Amino acids: CASSSRWGDGNT. The whole CDR3 is CASSSRWGDGNTIYF. V usage is TRBV19 and J usage is TRBJ1-3, with D perhaps matching TRBD1 (5 bases). The CDR3 end is not reached by the read, which stops 3 residues before it; the germline J gene fills it in. V dropped 5 bases and J dropped 4 bases, with 15 bases sitting between them. In germline, CDR1 is LNHDA, CDR2 SQIVND (reference sequence). This CDR3 has 15 residues.

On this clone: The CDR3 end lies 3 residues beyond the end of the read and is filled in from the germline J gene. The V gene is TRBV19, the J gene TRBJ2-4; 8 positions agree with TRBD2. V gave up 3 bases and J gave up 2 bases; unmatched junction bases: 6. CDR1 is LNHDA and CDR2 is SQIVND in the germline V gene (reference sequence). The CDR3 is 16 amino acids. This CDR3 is CASSMDGGATKNIQYF. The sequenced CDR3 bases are TGTGCCAGTAGTATGGACGGGGGGGCGACCAAAAACATT.

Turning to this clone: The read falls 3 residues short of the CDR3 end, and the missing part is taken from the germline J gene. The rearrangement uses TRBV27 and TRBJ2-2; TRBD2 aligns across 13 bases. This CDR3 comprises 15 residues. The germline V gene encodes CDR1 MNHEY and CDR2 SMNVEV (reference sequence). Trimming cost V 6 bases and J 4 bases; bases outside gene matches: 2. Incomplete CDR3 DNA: TGTGCCAGCAGGGGACTAGCGGGGCCCACCGGGGAG. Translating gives CASRGLAGPTGE. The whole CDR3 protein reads CASRGLAGPTGELFF.

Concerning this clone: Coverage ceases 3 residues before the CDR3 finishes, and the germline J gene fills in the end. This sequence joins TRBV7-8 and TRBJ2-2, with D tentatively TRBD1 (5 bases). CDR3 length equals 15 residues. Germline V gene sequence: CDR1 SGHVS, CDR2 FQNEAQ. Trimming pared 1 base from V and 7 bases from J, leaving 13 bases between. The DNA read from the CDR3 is TGTGCCAGCAGCTTAGATACAGGTTTCGTCGGGGAG. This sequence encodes CASSLDTGFVGE. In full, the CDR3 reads CASSLDTGFVGELFF.

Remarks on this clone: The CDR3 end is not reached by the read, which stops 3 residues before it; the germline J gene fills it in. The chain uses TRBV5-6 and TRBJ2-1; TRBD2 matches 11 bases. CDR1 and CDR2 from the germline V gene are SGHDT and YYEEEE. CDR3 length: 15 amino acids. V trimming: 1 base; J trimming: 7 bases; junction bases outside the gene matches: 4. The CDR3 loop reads CASSLLGLAENEQFF. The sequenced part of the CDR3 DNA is TGTGCCAGCAGCTTGTTGGGACTAGCGGAAAATGAG.

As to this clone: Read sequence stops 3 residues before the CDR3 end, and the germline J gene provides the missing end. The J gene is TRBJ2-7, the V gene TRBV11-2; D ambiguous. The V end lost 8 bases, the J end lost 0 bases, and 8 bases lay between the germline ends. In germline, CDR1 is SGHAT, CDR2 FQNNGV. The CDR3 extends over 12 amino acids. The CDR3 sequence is CASSSASYEQYF. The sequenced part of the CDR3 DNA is TGTGCCAGCTCGAGCGCCTCCTACGAG.

The CDR3 protein is CASSNGQVSHNEKLFF. CDR3 DNA (partial): TGCGCCAGCAGCAACGGACAGGTCTCCCATAATGAAAAA. The rearrangement uses TRBV5-1 and TRBJ1-4; 7 nucleotides line up with TRBD1. The read gets to within 3 residues of the CDR3 end, and the germline J gene fills in the rest. Trimming at V came to 4 bases and at J to 4 bases, leaving 10 bases not matched to a gene. The germline CDR1 and CDR2 sequences are SGHRS and YFSETQ. The CDR3 length is 16 residues.

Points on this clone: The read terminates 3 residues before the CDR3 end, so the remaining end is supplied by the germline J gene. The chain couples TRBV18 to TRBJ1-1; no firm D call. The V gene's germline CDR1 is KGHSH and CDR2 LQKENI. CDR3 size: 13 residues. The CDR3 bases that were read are TGTGCCAGCTCACCAAAAGGCGGAGAGAAG. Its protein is CASSPKGGEK. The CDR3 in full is CASSPKGGEKAFF.

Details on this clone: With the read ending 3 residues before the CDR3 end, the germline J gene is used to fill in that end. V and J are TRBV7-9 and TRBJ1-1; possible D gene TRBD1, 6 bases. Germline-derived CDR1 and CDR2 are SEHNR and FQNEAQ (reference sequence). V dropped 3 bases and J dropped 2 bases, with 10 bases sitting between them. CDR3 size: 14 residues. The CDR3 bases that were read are TGTGCCAGCAGCTTCCAACAGGGAAACACTGAA. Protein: CASSFQQGNTE. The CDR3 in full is CASSFQQGNTEAFF.

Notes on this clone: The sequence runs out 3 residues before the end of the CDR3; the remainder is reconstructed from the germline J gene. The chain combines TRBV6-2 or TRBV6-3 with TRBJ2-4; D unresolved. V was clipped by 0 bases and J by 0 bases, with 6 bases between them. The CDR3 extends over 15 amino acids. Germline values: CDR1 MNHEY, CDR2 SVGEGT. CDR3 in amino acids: CASSYSAEAKNIQYF. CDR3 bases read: TGTGCCAGCAGTTACTCCGCGGAAGCCAAAAACATT.

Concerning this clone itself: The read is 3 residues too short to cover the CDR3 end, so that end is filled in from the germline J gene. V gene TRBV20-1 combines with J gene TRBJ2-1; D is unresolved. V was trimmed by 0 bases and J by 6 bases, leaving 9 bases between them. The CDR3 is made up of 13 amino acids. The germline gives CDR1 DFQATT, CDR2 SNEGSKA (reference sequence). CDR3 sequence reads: CSARDLPFNEQFF. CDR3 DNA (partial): TGCAGTGCTAGAGATCTACCGTTCAATGAG.